This T cell receptor (beta chain) comes out of a study of OX40 agonist ivuxolimab in advanced cancers. Whole-study context: People in dose escalation had one of these cancers: hepatocellular carcinoma, melanoma, renal cell or head and neck cancer.

Baseline was the first blood sampling point, followed by cycle 4 day 1 and cycle 7 day 1. Germline values: CDR1 MNHNS, CDR2 SASEGT. The CDR3 runs 16 residues. With 3 bases removed from V and 0 bases from J, the gap between germline ends came to 9 bases. Clones were read by immunoSEQ multiplex PCR, and TCRdb kept only the in-frame ones, dropping some. Of 50,000 to 55,000 clones listed, approximately 90% are singletons. The material sequenced was CD4+ or CD8+ T cells sorted from blood, taken in a trial of the OX40 agonist ivuxolimab. The receptor was derived from an adult with an advanced solid tumor such as melanoma, head and neck, liver or kidney cancer. The J gene is TRBJ2-6, the V gene TRBV6-1; D unclear. The CDR3 DNA sequence: TGTGCCAGCAGTGAGTTCCGGGCCTCTGGGGCCAACGTCCTGACTTTC. This codes for CASSEFRASGANVLTF.